This TCR beta chain is from a study of T cell responses to AZD1222 COVID-19 vaccine. General study points: Recipients of AZD1222 seropositive at baseline numbered only 6 or 7. Donors were largely white British and mainly female; clonal diversity was possibly underestimated. Distributed over spike, vaccine-associated CD4 TCRs predominated at 160-218 and 743-854.

Germline lookup yields CDR1 GTSNPN and CDR2 SVGIG (reference sequence). This CDR3 is 15 amino acids long. Trimming pared 2 bases from V and 3 bases from J, leaving 14 bases between. Data came from immunoSEQ multiplex PCR; TCRdb stores just in-frame clones and leaves some out. Among about 130,000 clones listed, about nine tenths were seen once. Comment on this clone: The target antigen is unknown.

The rearrangement uses TRBV30 and TRBJ1-5; weak D call: TRBD1 (5 bases). The material sequenced was peripheral blood, taken on day 0 of AZD1222 vaccination. The sequence was obtained from an adult in good health. CDR3 sequence reads: CAWSPPGTNNQPQHF. CDR3 DNA sequence: TGTGCCTGGAGTCCCCCCGGGACGAACAATCAGCCCCAGCATTTT.